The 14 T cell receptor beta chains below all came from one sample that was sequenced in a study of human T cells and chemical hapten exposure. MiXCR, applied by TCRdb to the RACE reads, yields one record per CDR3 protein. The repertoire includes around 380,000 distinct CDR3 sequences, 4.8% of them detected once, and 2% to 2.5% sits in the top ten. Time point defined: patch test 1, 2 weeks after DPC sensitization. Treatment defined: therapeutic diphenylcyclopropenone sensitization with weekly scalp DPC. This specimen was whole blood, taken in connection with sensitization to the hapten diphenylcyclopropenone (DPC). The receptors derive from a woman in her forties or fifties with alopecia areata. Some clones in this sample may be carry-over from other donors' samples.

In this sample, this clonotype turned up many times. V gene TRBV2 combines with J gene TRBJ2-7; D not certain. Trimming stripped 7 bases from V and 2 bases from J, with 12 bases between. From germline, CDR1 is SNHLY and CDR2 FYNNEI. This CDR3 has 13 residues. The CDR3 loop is CASKNGLTYEQYF. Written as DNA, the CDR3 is TGTGCCAGCAAGAACGGCCTGACCTACGAGCAGTACTTC.

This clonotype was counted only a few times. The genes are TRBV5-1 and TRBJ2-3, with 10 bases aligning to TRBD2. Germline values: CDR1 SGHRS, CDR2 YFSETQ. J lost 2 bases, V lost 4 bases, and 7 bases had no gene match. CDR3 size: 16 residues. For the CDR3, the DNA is TGCGCCAGCAGCCCCCCTCTAGCGGGGGCCACAGATACGCAGTATTTT. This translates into CASSPPLAGATDTQYF.

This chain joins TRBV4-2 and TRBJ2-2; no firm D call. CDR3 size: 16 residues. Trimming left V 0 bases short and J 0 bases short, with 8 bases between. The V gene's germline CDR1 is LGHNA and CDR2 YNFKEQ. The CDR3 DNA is TGTGCCAGCAGCCAAGATGCCAGAGCGAACACCGGGGAGCTGTTTTTT. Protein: CASSQDARANTGELFF.

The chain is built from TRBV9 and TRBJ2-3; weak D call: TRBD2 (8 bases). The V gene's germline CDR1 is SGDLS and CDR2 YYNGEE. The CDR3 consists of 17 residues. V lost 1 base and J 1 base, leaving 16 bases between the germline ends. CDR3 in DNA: TGTGCCAGCAGCGTAAGGGGGCGGGGGGCAGGCACAGATACGCAGTATTTT. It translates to CASSVRGRGAGTDTQYF.

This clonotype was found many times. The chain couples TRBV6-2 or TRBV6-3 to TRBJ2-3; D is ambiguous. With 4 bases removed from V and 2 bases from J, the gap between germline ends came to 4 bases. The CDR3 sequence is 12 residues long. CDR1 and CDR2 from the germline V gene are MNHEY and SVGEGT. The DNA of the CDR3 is TGTGCCAGCAGTTTCAACACAGATACGCAGTATTTT. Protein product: CASSFNTDTQYF.

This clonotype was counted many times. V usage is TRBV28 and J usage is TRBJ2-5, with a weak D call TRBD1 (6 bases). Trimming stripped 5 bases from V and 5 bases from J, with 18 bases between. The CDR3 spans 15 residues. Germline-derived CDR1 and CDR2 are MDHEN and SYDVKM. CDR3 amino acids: CASSPDRRSGETQYF. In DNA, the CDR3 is TGTGCCAGCAGTCCCGACAGGCGATCGGGTGAGACCCAGTACTTC.

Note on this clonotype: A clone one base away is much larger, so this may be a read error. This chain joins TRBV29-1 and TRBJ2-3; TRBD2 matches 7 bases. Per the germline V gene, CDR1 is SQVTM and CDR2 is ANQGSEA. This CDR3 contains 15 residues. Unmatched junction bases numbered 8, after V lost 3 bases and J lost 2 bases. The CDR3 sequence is CSVEGAGEDTDTQYF. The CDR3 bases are TGCAGCGTTGAGGGCGCGGGAGAGGACACAGATACGCAGTATTTT.

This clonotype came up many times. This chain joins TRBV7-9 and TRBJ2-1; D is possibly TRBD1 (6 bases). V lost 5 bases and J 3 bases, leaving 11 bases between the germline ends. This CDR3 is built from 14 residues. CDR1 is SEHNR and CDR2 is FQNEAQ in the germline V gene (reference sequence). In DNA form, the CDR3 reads TGTGCCAGCAGCCACCAGGGGAGCTACAATGAGCAGTTCTTC. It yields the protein CASSHQGSYNEQFF.

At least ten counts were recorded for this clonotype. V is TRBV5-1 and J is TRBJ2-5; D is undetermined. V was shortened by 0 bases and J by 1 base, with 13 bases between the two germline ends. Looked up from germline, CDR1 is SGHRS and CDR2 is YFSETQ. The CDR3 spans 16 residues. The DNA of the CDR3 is TGCGCCAGCAGCTTGGCCAATAAGCGATCCCAAGAGACCCAGTACTTC. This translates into CASSLANKRSQETQYF.

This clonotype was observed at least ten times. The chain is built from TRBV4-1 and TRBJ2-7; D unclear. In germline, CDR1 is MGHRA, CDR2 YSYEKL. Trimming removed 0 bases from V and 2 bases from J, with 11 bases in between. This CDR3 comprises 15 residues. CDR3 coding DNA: TGCGCCAGCAGCCAAGATCCGGCAGTCCCCTACGAGCAGTACTTC. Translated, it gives CASSQDPAVPYEQYF.

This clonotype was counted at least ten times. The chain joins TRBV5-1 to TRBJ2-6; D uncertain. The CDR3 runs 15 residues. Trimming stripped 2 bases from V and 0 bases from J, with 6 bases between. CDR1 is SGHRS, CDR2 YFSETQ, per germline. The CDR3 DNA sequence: TGCGCCAGCAGCTTAACCAGCTCTGGGGCCAACGTCCTGACTTTC. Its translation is CASSLTSSGANVLTF.

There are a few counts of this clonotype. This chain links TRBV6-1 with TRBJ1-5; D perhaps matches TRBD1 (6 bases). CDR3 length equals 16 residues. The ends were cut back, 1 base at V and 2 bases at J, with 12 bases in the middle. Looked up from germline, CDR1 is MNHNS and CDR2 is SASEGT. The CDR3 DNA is TGTGCCAGCAGTGAAGGTTCAGGGGCGCGCAATCAGCCCCAGCATTTT. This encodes CASSEGSGARNQPQHF.

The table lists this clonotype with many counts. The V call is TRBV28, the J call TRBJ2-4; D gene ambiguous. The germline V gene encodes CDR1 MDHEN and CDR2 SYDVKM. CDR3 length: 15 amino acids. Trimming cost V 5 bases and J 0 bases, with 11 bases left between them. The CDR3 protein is CASSLPSPAKNIQYF. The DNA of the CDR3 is TGTGCCAGCAGTCTCCCCTCCCCAGCCAAAAACATTCAGTACTTC.

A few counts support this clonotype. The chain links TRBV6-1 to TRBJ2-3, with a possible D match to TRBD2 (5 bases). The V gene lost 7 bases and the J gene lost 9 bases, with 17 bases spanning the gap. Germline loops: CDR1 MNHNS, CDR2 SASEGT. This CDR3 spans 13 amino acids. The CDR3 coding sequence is TGTGCCAGCATTCCGACCCAAGAGGGAACGCAGTATTTT. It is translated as CASIPTQEGTQYF.